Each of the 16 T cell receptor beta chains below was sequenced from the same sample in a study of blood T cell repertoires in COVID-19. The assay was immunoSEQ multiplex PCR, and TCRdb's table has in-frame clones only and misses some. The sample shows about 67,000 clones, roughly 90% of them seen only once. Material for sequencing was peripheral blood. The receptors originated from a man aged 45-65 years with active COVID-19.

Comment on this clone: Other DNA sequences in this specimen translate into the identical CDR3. CDR3 in DNA: TGCGCCAGCAGCTTGGACAGGTCCTATGGCTACACCTTC. This encodes CASSLDRSYGYTF. The J gene is TRBJ1-2, the V gene TRBV5-1; TRBD1 is a possible D gene (5 bases). V gave up 0 bases and J gave up 4 bases, with 7 bases separating them. The CDR3 loop spans 13 amino acids. CDR1 is SGHRS, CDR2 YFSETQ, per germline.

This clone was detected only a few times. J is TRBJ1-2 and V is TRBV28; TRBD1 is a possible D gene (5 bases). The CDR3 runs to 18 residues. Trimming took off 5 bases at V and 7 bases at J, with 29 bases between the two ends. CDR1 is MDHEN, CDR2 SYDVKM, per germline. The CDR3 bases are TGTGCCAGCAGTCCGCCTTATGAGTCTGTGACAGAGGTCTTTGGCTACACCTTC. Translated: CASSPPYESVTEVFGYTF.

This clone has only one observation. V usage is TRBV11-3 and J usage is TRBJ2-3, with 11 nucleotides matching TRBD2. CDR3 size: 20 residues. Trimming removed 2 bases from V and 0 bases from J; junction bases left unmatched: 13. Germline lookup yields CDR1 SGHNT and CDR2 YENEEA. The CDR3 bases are TGTGCCAGCAGCTTAAATTTGGTCCTAGCGGGGGGCCCTAGCACAGATACGCAGTATTTT. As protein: CASSLNLVLAGGPSTDTQYF.

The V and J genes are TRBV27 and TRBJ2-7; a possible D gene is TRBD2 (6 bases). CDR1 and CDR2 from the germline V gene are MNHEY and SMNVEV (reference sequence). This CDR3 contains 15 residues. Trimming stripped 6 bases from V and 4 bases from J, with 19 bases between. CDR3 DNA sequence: TGTGCCAGCAGCATTACTGTGGGGGGATCTTACGAGCAGTACTTC. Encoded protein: CASSITVGGSYEQYF.

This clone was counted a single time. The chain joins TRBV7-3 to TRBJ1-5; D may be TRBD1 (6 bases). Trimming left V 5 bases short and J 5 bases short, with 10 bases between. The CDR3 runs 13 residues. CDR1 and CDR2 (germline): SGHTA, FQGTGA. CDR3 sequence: CASSQYRDQPQHF. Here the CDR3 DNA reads TGTGCCAGCAGCCAATACAGGGATCAGCCCCAGCATTTT.

The CDR3 spells CASSLMGLASGNEQFF. CDR3 coding DNA: TGTGCCAGCAGCTTGATGGGACTAGCGAGTGGTAATGAGCAGTTCTTC. The chain links TRBV7-3 to TRBJ2-1; 10 nucleotides match TRBD2. Germline V lookup: CDR1 SGHTA, CDR2 FQGTGA. The CDR3 sequence is 16 residues long. The V segment lost 3 bases and the J segment 7 bases; nucleotides outside the gene matches: 9.

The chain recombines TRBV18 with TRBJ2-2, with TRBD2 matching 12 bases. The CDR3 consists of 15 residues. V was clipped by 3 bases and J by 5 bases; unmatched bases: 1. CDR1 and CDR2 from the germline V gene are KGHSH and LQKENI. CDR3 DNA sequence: TGTGCCAGCTCACCGACTAGCGGGAGTACCGGGGAGCTGTTTTTT. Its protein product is CASSPTSGSTGELFF.

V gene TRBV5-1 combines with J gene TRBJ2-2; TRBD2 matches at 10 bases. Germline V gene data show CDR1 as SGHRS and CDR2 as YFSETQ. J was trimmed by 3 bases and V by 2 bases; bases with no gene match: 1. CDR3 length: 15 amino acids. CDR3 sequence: CASSFLAGDTGELFF. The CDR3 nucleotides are TGCGCCAGCAGCTTCCTAGCGGGGGACACCGGGGAGCTGTTTTTT.

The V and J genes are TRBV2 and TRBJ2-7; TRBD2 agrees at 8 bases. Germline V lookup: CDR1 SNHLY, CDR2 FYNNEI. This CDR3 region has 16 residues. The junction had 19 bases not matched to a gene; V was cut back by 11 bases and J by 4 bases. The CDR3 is CAGQSRGGANQYEQYF. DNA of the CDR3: TGTGCCGGACAGAGCCGGGGGGGGGCGAATCAATACGAGCAGTACTTC.

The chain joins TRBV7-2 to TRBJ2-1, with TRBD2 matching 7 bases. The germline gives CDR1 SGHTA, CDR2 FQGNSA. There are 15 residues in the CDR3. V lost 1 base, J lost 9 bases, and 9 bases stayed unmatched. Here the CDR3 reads CASSLVLAGVLEQFF. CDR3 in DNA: TGTGCCAGCAGCTTAGTTTTAGCGGGTGTGCTTGAGCAGTTCTTC. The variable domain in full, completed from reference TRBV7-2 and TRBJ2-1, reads GAGVSQSPSNKVTEKGKDVELRCDPISGHTALYWYRQSLGQGLEFLIYFQGNSAPDKSGLPSDRFSAERTGGSVSTLTIQRTQQEDSAVYLCASSLVLAGVLEQFFGPGTRLTVL.

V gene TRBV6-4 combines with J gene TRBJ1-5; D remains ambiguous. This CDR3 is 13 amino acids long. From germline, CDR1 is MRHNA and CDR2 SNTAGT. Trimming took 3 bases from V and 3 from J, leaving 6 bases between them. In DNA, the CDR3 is TGTGCCAGCAGTGAGGGAGCCAATCAGCCCCAGCATTTT. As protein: CASSEGANQPQHF.

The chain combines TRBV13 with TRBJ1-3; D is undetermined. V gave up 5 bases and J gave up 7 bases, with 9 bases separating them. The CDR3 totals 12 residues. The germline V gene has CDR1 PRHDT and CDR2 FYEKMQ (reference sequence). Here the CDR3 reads CASSARGNTIYF. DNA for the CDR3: TGTGCCAGCAGCGCCCGAGGTAACACCATATATTTT.

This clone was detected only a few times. CDR3 protein: CASSSLRGPEREKLFF. CDR3 in DNA: TGTGCCAGCAGCAGCCTCCGGGGTCCGGAGAGGGAAAAACTGTTTTTT. V usage is TRBV5-4 and J usage is TRBJ1-4, with D unclear. Trimming removed 4 bases from V and 8 bases from J, with 21 bases in between. Germline CDR1 SGHNT, CDR2 YYREEE (reference sequence). CDR3 length: 16 residues.

This chain's CDR3 is CASSPTGARDQPQHF. DNA for the CDR3: TGTGCCAGCAGCCCTACAGGGGCGCGGGATCAGCCCCAGCATTTT. The V gene is TRBV7-2, the J gene TRBJ1-5; 7 nucleotides line up with TRBD1. CDR1 is SGHTA and CDR2 is FQGNSA in the germline V gene. The J segment lost 5 bases and the V segment lost 5 bases, leaving 9 bases of the junction unmatched. The CDR3 runs to 15 residues.

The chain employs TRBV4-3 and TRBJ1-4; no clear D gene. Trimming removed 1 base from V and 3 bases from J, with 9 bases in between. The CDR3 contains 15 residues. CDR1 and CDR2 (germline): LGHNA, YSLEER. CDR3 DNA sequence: TGCGCCAGCAGCCAAGGGAGGCAGTCTAATGAAAAACTGTTTTTT. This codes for CASSQGRQSNEKLFF.

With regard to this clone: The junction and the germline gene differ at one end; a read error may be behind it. The CDR3 here is CASSARGWGVVWETQYF. Here the CDR3 DNA reads TGTGCTAGCAGCGCCCGAGGGTGGGGGGTAGTGTGGGAGACCCAGTACTTC. V usage is TRBV7-7 and J usage is TRBJ2-5; possibly TRBD2 for D (6 bases). Germline V gives CDR1 SSHAT, CDR2 FNYEAQ (reference sequence). CDR3 size: 17 residues.